The 25 T cell receptor beta chains presented below share a single source sample, sequenced in a study of post-analysis software for immune sequencing data. Unique-molecular-identifier-tagged TCR beta cDNA libraries were used. TCRdb itself ran the PCR reads through MiXCR, one entry per CDR3 protein. This table holds about half a million distinct CDR3 sequences, roughly 45% found once. Which antigens these TCRs recognize remains unknown. Whole-study findings and limits: Higher frequency in patients than in controls was seen for roughly five TRBV segments, with TRBV5-6, TRBV5-1 and TRBV20-1 among them.

The sample taken for sequencing was blood. All receptors derive from a girl between 5 and 17 years old with multiple sclerosis.

The chain employs TRBV29-1 and TRBJ1-2, with D possibly being TRBD1 (6 bases). The CDR3 is 9 residues long. The germline V gene encodes CDR1 SQVTM and CDR2 ANQGSEA. V lost 7 bases and J lost 13, with 13 bases in between. This chain's CDR3 is CSAGQTFTF. CDR3 coding DNA: TGCAGCGCCGGACAGACTTTCACCTTC.

This clonotype was seen more than once but under ten times. The chain uses TRBV20-1 and TRBJ1-1; D is undetermined. Germline CDR1 DFQATT, CDR2 SNEGSKA (reference sequence). Trimming pared 1 base from V and 7 bases from J, leaving 4 bases between. This CDR3 comprises 10 residues. CDR3 sequence: CSARGGEAFF. CDR3 coding DNA: TGCAGTGCTAGAGGGGGTGAAGCTTTCTTT.

This clonotype occurred a few times. One end of the junction varies from germline; a read error may be responsible. V and J are TRBV25-1 and TRBJ2-1; D is possibly TRBD2 (5 bases). The CDR3 is 15 residues long. Germline V gene lookup returns CDR1 MGHDK and CDR2 SYGVNS. Here the CDR3 reads CASSPMAGSYSEQFF. The CDR3 nucleotides are TGTGCCAGCAGCCCCATGGCGGGCTCCTACAGTGAGCAGTTCTTC. Variable domain in full (rest from reference TRBV25-1 and TRBJ2-1): EADIYQTPRYLVIGTGKKITLECSQTMGHDKMYWYQQDPGMELHLIHYSYGVNSTEKGDLSSESTVSRIRTEHFPLTLESARPSHTSQYLCASSPMAGSYSEQFFGPGTRLTVL.

This clonotype turned up a few times. The chain carries TRBV29-1 and TRBJ1-2; D unresolved. V dropped 3 bases and J dropped 2 bases, with 1 base sitting between them. The CDR3 length is 10 residues. In germline, CDR1 is SQVTM, CDR2 ANQGSEA. The CDR3 coding sequence is TGCAGCGTTGACAACTATGGCTACACCTTC. Protein: CSVDNYGYTF.

CDR3 DNA: TGTGCCAGCAGCGGGACTAGAGGTTACGAGCAGTACTTC. Translation gives CASSGTRGYEQYF. The rearrangement links TRBV9 to TRBJ2-5, with 7 bases that match TRBD2. The closer fit of TRBJ2-7 to the DNA end suggests the J call may be wrong. CDR1 and CDR2 from the germline V gene are SGDLS and YYNGEE. The CDR3 consists of 13 residues.

The chain employs TRBV28 and TRBJ1-2, with D possibly being TRBD1 (5 bases). The germline V and J ends were trimmed by 8 bases and 4 bases, with 17 bases remaining between them. The CDR3 spans 14 residues. Germline values: CDR1 MDHEN, CDR2 SYDVKM. In nucleotides, the CDR3 is TGTGCCAGCGCCCGTTTTGGGGGACTCTATGGCTACACCTTC. The encoded protein is CASARFGGLYGYTF.

The V and J genes are TRBV7-9 and TRBJ2-1; 14 bases align to TRBD2. The ends lost 8 bases at V and 8 bases at J; junction bases unmatched: 11. The germline gives CDR1 SEHNR, CDR2 FQNEAQ (reference sequence). The CDR3 sequence is 16 residues long. This chain's CDR3 is CASCRLAGGPRDEQFF. The CDR3 DNA is TGTGCCAGCTGCAGACTAGCGGGAGGGCCTCGGGATGAGCAGTTCTTC. The full variable domain, rest sourced from reference TRBV7-9 and TRBJ2-1, is DTGVSQNPRHKITKRGQNVTFRCDPISEHNRLYWYRQTLGQGPEFLTYFQNEAQLEKSRLLSDRFSAERPKGSFSTLEIQRTEQGDSAMYLCASCRLAGGPRDEQFFGPGTRLTVL.

This clonotype was seen a handful of times. The chain combines TRBV6-2 or TRBV6-3 with TRBJ2-7; D remains unclear. CDR3 length: 16 residues. The germline CDR1 and CDR2 sequences are MNHEY and SVGEGT. Trimming took off 0 bases at V and 2 bases at J, with 14 bases between the two ends. The CDR3: CASSYSRPRSAYEQYF. CDR3 nucleotide sequence: TGTGCCAGCAGTTACTCGAGACCCCGGTCCGCCTACGAGCAGTACTTC.

The chain has TRBV2 and TRBJ2-5, with D perhaps TRBD1 (6 bases). In germline, CDR1 is SNHLY, CDR2 FYNNEI. Trimming pared 8 bases from V and 0 bases from J, leaving 13 bases between. The CDR3 is 14 residues long. This CDR3 reads CASRPGTNQETQYF. The CDR3 DNA reads TGTGCCAGCCGCCCCGGGACAAACCAAGAGACCCAGTACTTC.

V gene TRBV7-2 combines with J gene TRBJ1-3; D remains unclear. CDR3 length: 16 residues. Looked up from germline, CDR1 is SGHTA and CDR2 is FQGNSA. Trimming stripped 5 bases from V and 4 bases from J, with 18 bases between. The chain's CDR3 is CASSLPGGSPGNTIYF. In DNA form, the CDR3 reads TGTGCCAGCAGCCTGCCGGGTGGGAGCCCAGGAAACACCATATATTTT.

With regard to this clonotype: This sequence may be a read error, since a much larger clone differs from it by one base. The CDR3, as DNA: TGCGCCAGCAGGGGAGGTCGAGGTGAGACCCAGTACTTC. Translation gives CASRGGRGETQYF. This rearrangement joins TRBV10-2 to TRBJ2-5; D is possibly TRBD2 (6 bases). Between the trimmed V and J ends, which lost 6 bases and 5 bases, there was a span of 13 bases. This CDR3 has 13 residues. Germline-derived CDR1 and CDR2 are WSHSY and SAAADI.

The chain has TRBV20-1 and TRBJ1-1, with a possible D match to TRBD1 (6 bases). The V end lost 6 bases, the J end lost 0 bases, and 11 bases lay between the germline ends. The germline V gene has CDR1 DFQATT and CDR2 SNEGSKA (reference sequence). CDR3 length: 13 residues. The DNA of the CDR3 is TGCAGTGCGTACAGGGATTTGAACACTGAAGCTTTCTTT. Protein product: CSAYRDLNTEAFF.

The table lists this clonotype with many counts. This chain links TRBV29-1 with TRBJ2-5, with 10 bases fitting TRBD1. The CDR3 sequence is 14 residues long. The junction had 9 bases not matched to a gene; V was cut back by 7 bases and J by 4 bases. Germline CDR1 reads SQVTM; CDR2 reads ANQGSEA. The CDR3, as DNA: TGCAGCGCCGGGACAGGGGTTATCGGAGAGACCCAGTACTTC. Its protein is CSAGTGVIGETQYF.

V usage is TRBV2 and J usage is TRBJ2-7; D assignment may be TRBD1 or TRBD2 (5 bases each). CDR1 and CDR2 (germline): SNHLY, FYNNEI. V was cut by 8 bases and J by 3 bases, with 11 bases left in between. This CDR3 region has 12 residues. The CDR3 region is CASRDARYEQYF. The CDR3 nucleotides are TGTGCCAGCCGGGACGCGCGCTACGAGCAGTACTTC.

V gene TRBV21-1 combines with J gene TRBJ2-5. The DNA end is more similar to TRBJ2-7, so the J call may be wrong. TRBV21-1 is marked as a pseudogene. This CDR3 is 13 amino acids long. The CDR3 sequence: CASSRRVGDEQYF. The CDR3 DNA reads TGTGCCAGCAGCAGAAGGGTTGGCGACGAGCAGTACTTC.

This rearrangement joins TRBV6-1 to TRBJ2-7; D is unresolved. Germline V gene sequence: CDR1 MNHNS, CDR2 SASEGT. V lost 1 base to trimming and J lost 4 bases, with 5 bases between them. The CDR3 has 12 residues. In nucleotides, the CDR3 is TGTGCCAGCAGTGAAGGAGTGTACGAGCAGTACTTC. This sequence encodes CASSEGVYEQYF.

This clonotype appeared a few times. This chain joins TRBV7-2 and TRBJ2-1; 8 positions agree with TRBD1. This CDR3 is 15 amino acids long. J was trimmed by 6 bases and V by 5 bases; bases with no gene match: 9. Germline V CDR1 and CDR2: SGHTA, FQGNSA. The chain's CDR3 is CASSQQGASVNEQFF. The CDR3 bases are TGTGCCAGCAGCCAGCAGGGGGCGTCGGTCAATGAGCAGTTCTTC.

This rearrangement joins TRBV6-5 to TRBJ2-6, with 13 bases identical to TRBD2. The germline gives CDR1 MNHEY, CDR2 SVGAGI. After removal of 3 bases from V and 0 bases from J, the junction contained 8 bases not matched to a gene. The CDR3 contains 20 residues. CDR3 loop: CASSYNRGTSGTSGANVLTF. CDR3 sequence (DNA): TGTGCCAGCAGTTATAACAGAGGGACTAGCGGGACCTCTGGGGCCAACGTCCTGACTTTC.

The rearrangement joins TRBV9 to TRBJ1-2, with D possibly being TRBD1 (5 bases). The CDR3 loop spans 14 amino acids. Germline V gene sequence: CDR1 SGDLS, CDR2 YYNGEE. Trimming shortened V by 3 bases and J by 8 bases, and 17 bases separated the two germline ends. CDR3 nucleotide sequence: TGTGCCAGCAGCGCTGAGCCAGGGCTTGGCGGCTACACCTTC. As protein: CASSAEPGLGGYTF.

The chain uses TRBV29-1 and TRBJ2-5, with 8 bases lining up with TRBD1. Germline assignment: CDR1 SQVTM and CDR2 ANQGSEA. The CDR3 contains 11 residues. The J segment lost 11 bases and the V segment lost 8 bases, leaving 10 bases of the junction unmatched. The CDR3 DNA is TGCAGCTTCCGGACAGGGAAGGAGCAGTACTTC. Translation gives CSFRTGKEQYF.

This chain links TRBV5-1 with TRBJ2-3; perhaps TRBD1 as D (6 bases). This CDR3 has 13 amino acids. Trimming stripped 6 bases from V and 6 bases from J, with 14 bases between. Looked up from germline, CDR1 is SGHRS and CDR2 is YFSETQ. This CDR3 is CASTPVGADTQYF. Here the CDR3 DNA reads TGCGCCAGCACTCCCGTGGGGGCGGATACGCAGTATTTT.

The chain employs TRBV4-1 and TRBJ2-1; D is ambiguous. The CDR3 has 15 residues. Trimming shortened V by 5 bases and J by 0 bases, and 11 bases separated the two germline ends. Germline V CDR1 and CDR2: MGHRA, YSYEKL. The CDR3 sequence: CASSVTDRSYNEQFF. The CDR3, as DNA: TGCGCCAGCAGCGTAACAGATCGCTCCTACAATGAGCAGTTCTTC.

The V gene is TRBV29-1, the J gene TRBJ2-5, with D perhaps assigned TRBD1 or TRBD2 (6 bases each). CDR3 length: 13 residues. From germline, CDR1 is SQVTM and CDR2 ANQGSEA. V was shortened by 7 bases and J by 7 bases, with 19 bases between the two germline ends. CDR3 loop: CSGAQGSEGTQYF. In nucleotides, the CDR3 is TGCAGCGGTGCACAGGGATCGGAGGGGACCCAGTACTTC. The complete variable domain, with remaining parts taken from reference TRBV29-1 and TRBJ2-5, reads SAVISQKPSRDICQRGTSLTIQCQVDSQVTMMFWYRQQPGQSLTLIATANQGSEATYESGFVIDKFPISRPNLTFSTLTVSNMSPEDSSIYLCSGAQGSEGTQYFGPGTRLLVL.

This sequence joins TRBV20-1 and TRBJ2-1; a possible D gene is TRBD1 (6 bases). Germline values: CDR1 DFQATT, CDR2 SNEGSKA (reference sequence). This CDR3 has 13 residues. Trimming took 3 bases from V and 2 from J, leaving 8 bases between them. CDR3 sequence reads: CSASRGPYNEQFF. CDR3 nucleotide sequence: TGCAGTGCTAGCAGGGGACCCTACAATGAGCAGTTCTTC.

The chain employs TRBV6-6 and TRBJ1-5; D possibly corresponds to TRBD1 (5 bases). The CDR3 totals 17 residues. Between the trimmed V and J ends, which lost 0 bases and 3 bases, there was a span of 15 bases. The germline gives CDR1 MNHNY, CDR2 SVGAGI (reference sequence). CDR3: CASSYSGGDASNQPQHF. The CDR3 bases are TGTGCCAGCAGTTACTCGGGAGGGGACGCTTCCAATCAGCCCCAGCATTTT.